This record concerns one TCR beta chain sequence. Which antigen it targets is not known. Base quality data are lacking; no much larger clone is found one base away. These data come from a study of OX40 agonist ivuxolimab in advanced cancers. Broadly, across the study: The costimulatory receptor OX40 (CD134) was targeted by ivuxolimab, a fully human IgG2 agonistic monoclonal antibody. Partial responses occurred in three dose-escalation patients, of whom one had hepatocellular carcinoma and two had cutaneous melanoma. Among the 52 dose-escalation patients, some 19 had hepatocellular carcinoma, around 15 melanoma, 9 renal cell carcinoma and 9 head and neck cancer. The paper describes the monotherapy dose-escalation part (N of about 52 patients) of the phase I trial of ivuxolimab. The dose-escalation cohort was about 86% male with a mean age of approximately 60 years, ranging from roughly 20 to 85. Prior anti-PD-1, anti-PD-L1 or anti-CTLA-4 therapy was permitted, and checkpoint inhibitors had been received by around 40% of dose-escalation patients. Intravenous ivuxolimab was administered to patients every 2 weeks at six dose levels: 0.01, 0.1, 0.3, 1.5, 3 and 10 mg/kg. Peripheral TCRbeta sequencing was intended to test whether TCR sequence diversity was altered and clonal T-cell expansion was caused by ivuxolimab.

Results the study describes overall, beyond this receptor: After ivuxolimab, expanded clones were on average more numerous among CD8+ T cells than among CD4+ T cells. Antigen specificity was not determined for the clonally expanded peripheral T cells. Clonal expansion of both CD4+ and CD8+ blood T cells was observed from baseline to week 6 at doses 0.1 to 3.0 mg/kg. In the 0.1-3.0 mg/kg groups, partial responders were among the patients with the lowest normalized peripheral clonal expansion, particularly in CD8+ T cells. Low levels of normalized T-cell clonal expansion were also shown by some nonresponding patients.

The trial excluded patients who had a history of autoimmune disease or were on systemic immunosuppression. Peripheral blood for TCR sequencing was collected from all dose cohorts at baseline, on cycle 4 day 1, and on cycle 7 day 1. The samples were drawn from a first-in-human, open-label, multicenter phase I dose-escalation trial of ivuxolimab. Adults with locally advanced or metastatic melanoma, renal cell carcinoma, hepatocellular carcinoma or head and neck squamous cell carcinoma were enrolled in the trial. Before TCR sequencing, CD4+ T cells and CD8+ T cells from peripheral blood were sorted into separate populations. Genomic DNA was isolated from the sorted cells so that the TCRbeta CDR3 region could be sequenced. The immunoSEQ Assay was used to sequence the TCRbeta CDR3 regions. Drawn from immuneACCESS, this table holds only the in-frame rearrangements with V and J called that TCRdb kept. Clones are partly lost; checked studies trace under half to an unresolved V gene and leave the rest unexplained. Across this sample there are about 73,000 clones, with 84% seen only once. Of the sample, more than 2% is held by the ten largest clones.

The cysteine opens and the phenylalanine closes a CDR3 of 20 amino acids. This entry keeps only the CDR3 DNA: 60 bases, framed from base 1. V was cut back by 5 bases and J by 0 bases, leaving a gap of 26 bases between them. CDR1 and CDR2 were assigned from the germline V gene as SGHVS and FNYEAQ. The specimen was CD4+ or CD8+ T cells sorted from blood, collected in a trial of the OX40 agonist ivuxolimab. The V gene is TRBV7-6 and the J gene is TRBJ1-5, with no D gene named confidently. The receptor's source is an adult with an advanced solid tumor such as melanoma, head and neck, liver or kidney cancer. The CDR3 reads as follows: CASSLHYGTGKDLSNQPQHF. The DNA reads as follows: TGTGCCAGCAGCCTACACTACGGAACCGGGAAGGACCTTAGCAATCAGCCCCAGCATTTT.